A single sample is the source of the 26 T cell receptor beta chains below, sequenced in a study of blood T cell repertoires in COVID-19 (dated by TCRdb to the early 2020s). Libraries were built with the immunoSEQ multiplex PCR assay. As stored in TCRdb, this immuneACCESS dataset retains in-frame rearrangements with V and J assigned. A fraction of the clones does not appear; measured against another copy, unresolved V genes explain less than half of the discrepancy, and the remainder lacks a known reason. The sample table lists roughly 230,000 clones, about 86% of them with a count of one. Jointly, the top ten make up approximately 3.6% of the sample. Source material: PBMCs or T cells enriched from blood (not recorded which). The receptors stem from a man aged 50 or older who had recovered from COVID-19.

DNA of the CDR3: TGTGCCAGCAACAAGGGACAGTTGATCGGCGAGCAGTACTTC. Translating it yields CASNKGQLIGEQYF. This chain connects TRBV19 to TRBJ2-7; TRBD1 matches at 7 bases. Germline-derived CDR1 and CDR2 are LNHDA and SQIVND (reference sequence). Losses at the gene ends were 9 bases for V and 6 bases for J; bases not matched to a gene: 14. CDR3 size: 14 residues.

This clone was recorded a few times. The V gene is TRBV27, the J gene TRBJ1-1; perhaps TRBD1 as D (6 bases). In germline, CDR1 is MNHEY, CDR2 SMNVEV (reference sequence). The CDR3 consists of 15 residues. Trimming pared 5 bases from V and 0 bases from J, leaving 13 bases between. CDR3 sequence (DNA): TGTGCCAGCAGTATCTCCGGGACAATGAACACTGAAGCTTTCTTT. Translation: CASSISGTMNTEAFF.

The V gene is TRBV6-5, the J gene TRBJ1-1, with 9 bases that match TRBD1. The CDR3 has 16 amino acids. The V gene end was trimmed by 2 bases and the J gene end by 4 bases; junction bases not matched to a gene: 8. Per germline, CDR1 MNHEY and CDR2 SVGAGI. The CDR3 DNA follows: TGTGCCAGCAGTTACCCAAAAACAGGGGGCGGCACTGAAGCTTTCTTT. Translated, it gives CASSYPKTGGGTEAFF.

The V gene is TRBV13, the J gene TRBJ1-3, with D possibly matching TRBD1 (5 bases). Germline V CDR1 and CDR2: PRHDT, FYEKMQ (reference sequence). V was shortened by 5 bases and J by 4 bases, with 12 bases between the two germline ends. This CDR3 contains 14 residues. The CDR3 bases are TGTGCCAGCAGCCCAACGCGACAGGGAAACACCATATATTTT. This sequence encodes CASSPTRQGNTIYF.

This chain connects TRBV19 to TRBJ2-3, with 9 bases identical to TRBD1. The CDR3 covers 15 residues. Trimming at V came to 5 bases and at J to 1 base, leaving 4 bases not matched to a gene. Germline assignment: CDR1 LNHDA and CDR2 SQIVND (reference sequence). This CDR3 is CASSPRDRGTDTQYF. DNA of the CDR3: TGTGCCAGTAGTCCCCGGGACAGGGGCACAGATACGCAGTATTTT.

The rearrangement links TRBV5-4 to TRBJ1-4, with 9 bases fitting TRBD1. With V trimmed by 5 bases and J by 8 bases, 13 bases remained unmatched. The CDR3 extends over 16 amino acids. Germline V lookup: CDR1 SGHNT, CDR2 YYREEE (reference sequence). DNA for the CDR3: TGTGCCAGCAGTCCGACAGGGGGGGACCCTAGCGAAAAACTGTTTTTT. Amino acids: CASSPTGGDPSEKLFF.

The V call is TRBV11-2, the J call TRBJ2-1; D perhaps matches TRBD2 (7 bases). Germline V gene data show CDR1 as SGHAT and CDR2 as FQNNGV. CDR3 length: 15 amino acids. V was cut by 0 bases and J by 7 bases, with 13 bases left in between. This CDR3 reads CASSLEGGGRNEQFF. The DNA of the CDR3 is TGTGCCAGCAGCTTAGAAGGGGGGGGGCGGAATGAGCAGTTCTTC.

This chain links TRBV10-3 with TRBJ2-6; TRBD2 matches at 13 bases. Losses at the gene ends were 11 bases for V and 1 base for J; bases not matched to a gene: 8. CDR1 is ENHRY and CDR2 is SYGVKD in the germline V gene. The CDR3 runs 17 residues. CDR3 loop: CAVSGTSGVSGANVLTF. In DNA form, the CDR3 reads TGTGCCGTCTCGGGGACTAGCGGGGTATCTGGGGCCAACGTCCTGACTTTC.

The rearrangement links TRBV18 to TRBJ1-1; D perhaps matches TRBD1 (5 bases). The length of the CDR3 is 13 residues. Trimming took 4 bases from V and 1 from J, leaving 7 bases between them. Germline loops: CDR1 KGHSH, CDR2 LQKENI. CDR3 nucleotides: TGTGCCAGCTCACAGGGGCAGAACACTGAAGCTTTCTTT. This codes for CASSQGQNTEAFF.

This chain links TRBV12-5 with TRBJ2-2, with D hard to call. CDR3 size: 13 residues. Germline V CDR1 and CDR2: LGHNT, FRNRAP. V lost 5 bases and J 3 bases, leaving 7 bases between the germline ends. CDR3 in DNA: TGTGCTAGTGGTCCCCCTTACACCGGGGAGCTGTTTTTT. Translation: CASGPPYTGELFF.

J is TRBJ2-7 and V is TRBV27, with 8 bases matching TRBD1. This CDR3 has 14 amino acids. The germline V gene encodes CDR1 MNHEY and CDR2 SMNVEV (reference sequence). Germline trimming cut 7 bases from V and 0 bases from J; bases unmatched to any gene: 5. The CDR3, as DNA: TGTGCCAGCAAAAGACAGGGGACCTCCTACGAGCAGTACTTC. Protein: CASKRQGTSYEQYF.

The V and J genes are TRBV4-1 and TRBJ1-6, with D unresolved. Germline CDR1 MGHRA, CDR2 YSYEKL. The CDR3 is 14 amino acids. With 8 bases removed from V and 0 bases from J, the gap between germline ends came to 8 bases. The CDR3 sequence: CASRVGSYNSPLHF. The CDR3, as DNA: TGCGCCAGCCGGGTGGGCTCCTATAATTCACCCCTCCACTTT.

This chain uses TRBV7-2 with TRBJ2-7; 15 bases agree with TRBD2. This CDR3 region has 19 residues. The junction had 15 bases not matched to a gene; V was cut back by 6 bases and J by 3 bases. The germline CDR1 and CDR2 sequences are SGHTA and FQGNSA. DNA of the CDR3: TGTGCCAGCAGGCCACGTCCTGGACTAGCGGGAGGGCCTAGCTACGAGCAGTACTTC. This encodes CASRPRPGLAGGPSYEQYF.

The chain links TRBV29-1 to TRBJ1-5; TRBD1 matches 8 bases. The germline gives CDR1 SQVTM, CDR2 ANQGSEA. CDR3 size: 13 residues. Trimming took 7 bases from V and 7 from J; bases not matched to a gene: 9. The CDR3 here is CSALQGAGQPQHF. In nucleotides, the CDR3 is TGCAGCGCCCTTCAGGGGGCAGGGCAGCCCCAGCATTTT. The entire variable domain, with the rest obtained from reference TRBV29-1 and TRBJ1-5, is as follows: SAVISQKPSRDICQRGTSLTIQCQVDSQVTMMFWYRQQPGQSLTLIATANQGSEATYESGFVIDKFPISRPNLTFSTLTVSNMSPEDSSIYLCSALQGAGQPQHFGDGTRLSIL.

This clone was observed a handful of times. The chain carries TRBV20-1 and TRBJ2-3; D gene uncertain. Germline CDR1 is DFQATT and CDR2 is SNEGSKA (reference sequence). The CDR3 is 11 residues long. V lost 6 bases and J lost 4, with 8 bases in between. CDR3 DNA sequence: TGCAGTGCCCAAACATCAGATACGCAGTATTTT. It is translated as CSAQTSDTQYF.

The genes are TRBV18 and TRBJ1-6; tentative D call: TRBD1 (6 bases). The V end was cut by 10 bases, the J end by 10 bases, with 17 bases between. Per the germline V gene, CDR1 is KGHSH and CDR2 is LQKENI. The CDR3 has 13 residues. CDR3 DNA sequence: TGTGCCACCGTGCAGGGGAGTAAGTCACCCCTCCACTTT. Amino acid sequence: CATVQGSKSPLHF.

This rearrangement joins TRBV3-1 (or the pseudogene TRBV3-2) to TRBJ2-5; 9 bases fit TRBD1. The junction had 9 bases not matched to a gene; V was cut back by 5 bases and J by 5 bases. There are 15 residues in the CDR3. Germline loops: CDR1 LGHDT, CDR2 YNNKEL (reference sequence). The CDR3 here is CASSSPTGGMETQYF. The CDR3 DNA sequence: TGTGCCAGCAGCTCCCCTACAGGGGGCATGGAGACCCAGTACTTC.

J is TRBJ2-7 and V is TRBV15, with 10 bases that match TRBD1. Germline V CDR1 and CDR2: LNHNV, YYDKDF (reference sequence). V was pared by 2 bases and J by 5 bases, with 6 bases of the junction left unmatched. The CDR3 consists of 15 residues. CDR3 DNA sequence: TGTGCCACCAGCAGATCCCGGGACAGGGGAGACGAGCAGTACTTC. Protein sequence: CATSRSRDRGDEQYF.

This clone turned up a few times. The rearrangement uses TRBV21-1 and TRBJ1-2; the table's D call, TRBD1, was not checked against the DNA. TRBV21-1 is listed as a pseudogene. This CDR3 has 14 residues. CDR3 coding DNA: TGTGCCAGCGGACCAACAGGGGTGATCGATGGCTACACCTTC. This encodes CASGPTGVIDGYTF.

CDR3 sequence: CASSRDRASSYEQYF. The CDR3 DNA reads TGTGCCAGTAGTAGGGACAGGGCTTCCTCCTACGAGCAGTACTTC. V gene TRBV19 combines with J gene TRBJ2-7, with 9 positions matching TRBD1. The CDR3 consists of 15 residues. Trimming cost V 4 bases and J 0 bases; bases outside gene matches: 4. Germline loops: CDR1 LNHDA, CDR2 SQIVND (reference sequence).

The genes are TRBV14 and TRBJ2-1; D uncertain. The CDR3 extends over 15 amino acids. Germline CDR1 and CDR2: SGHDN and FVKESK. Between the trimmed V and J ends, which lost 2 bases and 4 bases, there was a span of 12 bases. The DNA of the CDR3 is TGTGCCAGCAGCCAATCCGGGTTTCTTTACAATGAGCAGTTCTTC. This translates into CASSQSGFLYNEQFF.

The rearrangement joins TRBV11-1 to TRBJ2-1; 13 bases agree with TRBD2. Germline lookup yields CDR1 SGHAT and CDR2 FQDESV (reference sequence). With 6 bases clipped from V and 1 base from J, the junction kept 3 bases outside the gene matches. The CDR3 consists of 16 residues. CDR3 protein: CASRRTSGSSYNEQFF. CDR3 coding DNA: TGTGCCAGCAGGAGGACTAGCGGGAGTTCCTACAATGAGCAGTTCTTC. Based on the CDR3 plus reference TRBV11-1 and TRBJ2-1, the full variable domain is EAEVAQSPRYKITEKSQAVAFWCDPISGHATLYWYRQILGQGPELLVQFQDESVVDDSQLPKDRFSAERLKGVDSTLKIQPAELGDSAMYLCASRRTSGSSYNEQFFGPGTRLTVL.

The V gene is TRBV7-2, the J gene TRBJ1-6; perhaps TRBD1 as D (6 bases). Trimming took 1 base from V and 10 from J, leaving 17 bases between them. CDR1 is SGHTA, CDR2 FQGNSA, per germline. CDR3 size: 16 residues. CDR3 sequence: CASSLGAGGGRSPLHF. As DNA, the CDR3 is TGTGCCAGCAGCTTAGGGGCTGGGGGCGGACGGTCACCCCTCCACTTT.

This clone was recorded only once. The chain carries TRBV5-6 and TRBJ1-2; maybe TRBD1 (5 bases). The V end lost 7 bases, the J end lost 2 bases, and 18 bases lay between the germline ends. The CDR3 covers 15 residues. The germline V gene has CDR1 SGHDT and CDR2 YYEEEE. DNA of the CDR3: TGTGCCAGCTTTGTGGGGCCGTCAAGGAACTATGGCTACACCTTC. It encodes CASFVGPSRNYGYTF.

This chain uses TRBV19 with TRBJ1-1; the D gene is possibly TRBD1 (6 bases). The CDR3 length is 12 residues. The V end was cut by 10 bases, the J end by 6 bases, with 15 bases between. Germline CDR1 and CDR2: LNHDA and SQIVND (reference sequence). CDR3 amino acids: CATPRGGAEAFF. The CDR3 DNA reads TGTGCCACTCCGAGGGGGGGCGCTGAAGCTTTCTTT.

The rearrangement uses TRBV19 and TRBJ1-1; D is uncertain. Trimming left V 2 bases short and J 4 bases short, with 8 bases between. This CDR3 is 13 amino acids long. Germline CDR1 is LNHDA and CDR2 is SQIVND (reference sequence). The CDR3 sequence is CASSISTSTEAFF. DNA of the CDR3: TGTGCCAGTAGTATATCGACATCCACTGAAGCTTTCTTT.